The clone carrying this T cell receptor (beta chain) came up once. This record comes from a study of OX40 agonist ivuxolimab in advanced cancers. This CDR3 has 16 amino acids. The germline V gene has CDR1 SGDLS and CDR2 YYNGEE. The V segment lost 0 bases and the J segment 8 bases; nucleotides outside the gene matches: 9. The repertoire was sequenced with immunoSEQ multiplex PCR; TCRdb's copy has only in-frame clones and lacks some. The repertoire holds about 150,000 clones, with 94% as singletons. V usage is TRBV9 and J usage is TRBJ1-2; 11 bases line up with TRBD1. Sequenced here: CD4+ or CD8+ T cells sorted from blood, sampled in a trial of the OX40 agonist ivuxolimab. This sequence was found in an adult with an advanced solid tumor such as melanoma, head and neck, liver or kidney cancer. CDR3 bases: TGTGCCAGCAGCGTAGCTTGGACAGGGGGCGCCAGGGGCTACACCTTC. This sequence encodes CASSVAWTGGARGYTF.